A single sample is the source of the 18 T cell receptor beta chains below, sequenced in a study of T cell responses to AZD1222 COVID-19 vaccine (dated by TCRdb to the early 2020s). The receptor library was made with the immunoSEQ multiplex PCR assay. TCRdb provides this immuneACCESS table in a form limited to in-frame rearrangements. Some clones are lacking; in checked studies, under half of them reflect an unresolved V gene, and why the rest are absent is not known. This sample holds 100,000 to 150,000 clones; around 90% were observed only once. The ten largest make up 1.5% to 2% of the sample. Sample time point, as interpreted from the label and publication: about 28 days (+/-7) after the second vaccine dose. The sequences come from peripheral blood, collected 28 days after the second AZD1222 dose. These receptors were taken from an adult who received the AZD1222 COVID-19 vaccine.

The CDR3, as DNA: TGTGCCAGCAGCTTACCCGGGACAGGGGGCTTCGGGGAGCTGTTTTTT. Amino acids: CASSLPGTGGFGELFF. The rearrangement uses TRBV7-9 and TRBJ2-2; TRBD1 matches at 12 bases. The CDR3 spans 16 residues. The V gene's germline CDR1 is SEHNR and CDR2 FQNEAQ (reference sequence). Losses at the gene ends were 2 bases for V and 7 bases for J; bases not matched to a gene: 5.

This chain connects TRBV11-2 to TRBJ2-1; D might be TRBD1 or TRBD2, each matching 5 bases. V lost 5 bases, J lost 0 bases, and 8 bases lay in between. CDR3 size: 14 residues. The germline V gene has CDR1 SGHAT and CDR2 FQNNGV. CDR3 loop: CASSKGSSYNEQFF. For the CDR3, the DNA is TGTGCCAGCAGCAAGGGGAGCTCCTACAATGAGCAGTTCTTC. The complete variable domain, with remaining parts taken from reference TRBV11-2 and TRBJ2-1, reads EAGVAQSPRYKIIEKRQSVAFWCNPISGHATLYWYQQILGQGPKLLIQFQNNGVVDDSQLPKDRFSAERLKGVDSTLKIQPAKLEDSAVYLCASSKGSSYNEQFFGPGTRLTVL.

The chain couples TRBV30 to TRBJ1-2, with a possible D match to TRBD1 (6 bases). V shed 0 bases and J shed 8 bases, with 7 bases lying between them. Germline V lookup: CDR1 GTSNPN, CDR2 SVGIG (reference sequence). The CDR3 runs to 11 residues. CDR3 amino acids: CAWSVGTGYTF. CDR3 nucleotides: TGTGCCTGGAGTGTAGGGACAGGCTACACCTTC.

V gene TRBV7-9 combines with J gene TRBJ2-1; D may be TRBD2 (6 bases). The CDR3 covers 16 residues. Germline CDR1 and CDR2: SEHNR and FQNEAQ (reference sequence). Trimming took 4 bases from V and 1 from J, leaving 14 bases between them. The CDR3 nucleotides are TGTGCCAGCAGCTCACGGCGGCGGGGTTCCTACAATGAGCAGTTCTTC. Its translation is CASSSRRRGSYNEQFF.

This sequence joins TRBV5-8 and TRBJ1-4; D remains ambiguous. This CDR3 contains 16 residues. Germline CDR1 is SGHTS and CDR2 is YDEGEE. Between the trimmed V and J ends, which lost 3 bases and 0 bases, there was a span of 12 bases. The CDR3 bases are TGTGCCAGCAGCTCCGGACGGACTGCAACTAATGAAAAACTGTTTTTT. Its protein is CASSSGRTATNEKLFF.

The J gene is TRBJ1-2, the V gene TRBV6-5, with D perhaps matching TRBD1 (6 bases). V dropped 8 bases and J dropped 2 bases, with 18 bases sitting between them. Looked up from germline, CDR1 is MNHEY and CDR2 is SVGAGI. CDR3 length: 15 residues. CDR3 sequence (DNA): TGTGCCAGCGGGGGGCACACACGAATCAACTATGGCTACACCTTC. This translates into CASGGHTRINYGYTF.

The J gene is TRBJ2-1, the V gene TRBV19; D gene ambiguous. Trimming took 5 bases from V and 1 from J, leaving 12 bases between them. The CDR3 runs to 15 residues. Germline CDR1 is LNHDA and CDR2 is SQIVND (reference sequence). As DNA, the CDR3 is TGTGCCAGTAGTCAGGCTGTTGTGTCCTACAATGAGCAGTTCTTC. Translating it yields CASSQAVVSYNEQFF.

The J gene is TRBJ1-5, the V gene TRBV21-1. TRBV21-1 is annotated as a pseudogene. The CDR3 consists of 13 residues. The CDR3 here is CASSREEDQPQHF. DNA for the CDR3: TGTGCCAGCAGTAGGGAGGAGGATCAGCCCCAGCATTTT.

This chain uses TRBV27 with TRBJ2-1; D uncertain. V dropped 4 bases and J dropped 7 bases, with 5 bases sitting between them. CDR1 and CDR2 from the germline V gene are MNHEY and SMNVEV (reference sequence). This CDR3 is 11 amino acids long. CDR3 protein: CASSSGNEQFF. The DNA for the CDR3 is TGTGCCAGCAGTTCCGGTAATGAGCAGTTCTTC.

The chain combines TRBV19 with TRBJ2-3, with TRBD2 matching 13 bases. The J segment lost 1 base and the V segment lost 5 bases, leaving 9 bases of the junction unmatched. From germline, CDR1 is LNHDA and CDR2 SQIVND (reference sequence). This CDR3 spans 18 amino acids. The CDR3 DNA follows: TGTGCCAGTAGTCCCCGAGCGACTAGCGGGAGGCGCACAGATACGCAGTATTTT. This encodes CASSPRATSGRRTDTQYF.

The chain couples TRBV5-1 to TRBJ2-1, with D maybe TRBD1 (6 bases). Trimming took off 4 bases at V and 4 bases at J, with 12 bases between the two ends. From germline, CDR1 is SGHRS and CDR2 YFSETQ. This CDR3 spans 14 amino acids. CDR3 bases: TGCGCCAGCAGCGAGGGGGAGTTATACAATGAGCAGTTCTTC. It codes for CASSEGELYNEQFF.

The chain couples TRBV27 to TRBJ2-5, with D possibly being TRBD2 (6 bases). Germline loops: CDR1 MNHEY, CDR2 SMNVEV (reference sequence). CDR3 length equals 12 residues. The V end lost 10 bases, the J end lost 3 bases, and 12 bases lay between the germline ends. This CDR3 reads CAIRDSKETQYF. The CDR3 DNA reads TGTGCCATTCGGGACTCAAAAGAGACCCAGTACTTC.

The chain is built from TRBV6-4 and TRBJ2-2; D unclear. CDR1 is MRHNA and CDR2 is SNTAGT in the germline V gene. The CDR3 sequence is 14 residues long. V was shortened by 4 bases and J by 1 base, with 7 bases between the two germline ends. The CDR3 nucleotides are TGTGCCAGCAGTGTGGAGTGGAACACCGGGGAGCTGTTTTTT. Translating gives CASSVEWNTGELFF.

The chain is built from TRBV19 and TRBJ1-1; D is unclear. Germline lookup yields CDR1 LNHDA and CDR2 SQIVND (reference sequence). Trimming shortened V by 7 bases and J by 1 base, and 13 bases separated the two germline ends. The CDR3 contains 14 residues. In nucleotides, the CDR3 is TGTGCCAGTACTTCCAAGTGGGGGAACACTGAAGCTTTCTTT. Protein product: CASTSKWGNTEAFF. The full variable domain, rest sourced from reference TRBV19 and TRBJ1-1, is DGGITQSPKYLFRKEGQNVTLSCEQNLNHDAMYWYRQDPGQGLRLIYYSQIVNDFQKGDIAEGYSVSREKKESFPLTVTSAQKNPTAFYLCASTSKWGNTEAFFGQGTRLTVV.

This chain joins TRBV27 and TRBJ1-5, with D maybe TRBD1 (5 bases). V lost 0 bases, J lost 6 bases, and 9 bases lay in between. The CDR3 length is 14 residues. Germline CDR1 MNHEY, CDR2 SMNVEV (reference sequence). The CDR3 DNA reads TGTGCCAGCAGTTTATCTCGGGGGGGTCAGCCCCAGCATTTT. This encodes CASSLSRGGQPQHF.

The chain has TRBV28 and TRBJ1-4, with D possibly matching TRBD1 (5 bases). Germline CDR1 reads MDHEN; CDR2 reads SYDVKM. The CDR3 runs to 14 residues. The V end lost 5 bases, the J end lost 7 bases, and 14 bases lay between the germline ends. The CDR3 here is CASSPGGGREKLFF. In DNA form, the CDR3 reads TGTGCCAGCAGTCCGGGGGGGGGACGTGAAAAACTGTTTTTT. Complete variable domain (other parts from reference TRBV28 and TRBJ1-4): DVKVTQSSRYLVKRTGEKVFLECVQDMDHENMFWYRQDPGLGLRLIYFSYDVKMKEKGDIPEGYSVSREKKERFSLILESASTNQTSMYLCASSPGGGREKLFFGSGTQLSVL.

The V call is TRBV7-8, the J call TRBJ2-1, with TRBD2 identical over 8 bases. V was pared by 7 bases and J by 2 bases, with 10 bases of the junction left unmatched. Germline V gives CDR1 SGHVS, CDR2 FQNEAQ. The CDR3 spans 16 residues. The CDR3 is CASIPTSGLTYNEQFF. The DNA of the CDR3 is TGTGCCAGCATCCCCACTAGCGGCCTTACCTACAATGAGCAGTTCTTC.

The chain recombines TRBV19 with TRBJ2-7; tentatively, D is TRBD1 or TRBD2 (5 bases each). The V end was cut by 6 bases, the J end by 5 bases, with 23 bases between. The CDR3 runs to 16 residues. The germline V gene has CDR1 LNHDA and CDR2 SQIVND (reference sequence). CDR3 amino acids: CASSPGTTSNPHEQYF. The CDR3 DNA sequence: TGTGCCAGTAGCCCTGGGACCACAAGCAATCCCCACGAGCAGTACTTC.